Below, 20 T cell receptor beta chains from the same sample are listed, as sequenced in a study of blood T cell repertoires in COVID-19. Clones were read by immunoSEQ multiplex PCR, and TCRdb kept only the in-frame ones, dropping some. The table lists about 140,000 clones, roughly 80% of them singletons. Sequenced material: peripheral blood. These receptors originate from a woman aged 45-65 years with active or convalescent COVID-19.

This clone came up once. The chain couples TRBV28 to TRBJ2-7, with TRBD1 as a possible D gene (5 bases). Trimming removed 3 bases at V and 2 bases at J, with 11 bases between. The CDR3 extends over 14 amino acids. Germline CDR1 is MDHEN and CDR2 is SYDVKM. Written as DNA, the CDR3 is TGTGCCAGCAGTTTGTTGGGGCCAACCTACGAGCAGTACTTC. It encodes CASSLLGPTYEQYF.

V is TRBV6-1 and J is TRBJ1-4, with 7 bases aligning to TRBD1. Germline V gene sequence: CDR1 MNHNS, CDR2 SASEGT. The CDR3 is 15 amino acids. Unmatched junction bases numbered 14, after V lost 8 bases and J lost 8 bases. CDR3: CASRIPNRGGEKLFF. The CDR3 DNA is TGTGCCAGCCGAATCCCAAACAGGGGTGGGGAAAAACTGTTTTTT.

CDR3 sequence reads: CASSPSGGLSYEQYF. CDR3 nucleotide sequence: TGTGCCAGCTCACCATCTGGCGGCCTCTCCTACGAGCAGTACTTC. V and J are TRBV18 and TRBJ2-7; unclear D gene. CDR1 is KGHSH, CDR2 LQKENI, per germline. The CDR3 is 15 residues long. The V and J ends lost 2 bases and 0 bases respectively, with 11 bases between them.

V gene TRBV30 combines with J gene TRBJ1-1; possible D gene TRBD1, 6 bases. This CDR3 is 14 amino acids long. The germline V and J ends were trimmed by 7 bases and 0 bases, with 15 bases remaining between them. The germline gives CDR1 GTSNPN, CDR2 SVGIG (reference sequence). The CDR3 loop reads CALPGGGLNTEAFF. The CDR3 nucleotides read TGTGCCTTGCCGGGGGGCGGATTGAACACTGAAGCTTTCTTT.

J is TRBJ2-5 and V is TRBV6-1; TRBD2 matches 7 bases. Trimming removed 0 bases from V and 1 base from J; junction bases left unmatched: 8. This CDR3 has 17 amino acids. Germline V gives CDR1 MNHNS, CDR2 SASEGT. This CDR3 reads CASSEARLGRGQETQYF. The CDR3 nucleotides are TGTGCCAGCAGTGAAGCGCGATTGGGGAGGGGCCAAGAGACCCAGTACTTC.

The chain uses TRBV13 and TRBJ2-5; the D gene is possibly TRBD1 (5 bases). CDR1 is PRHDT and CDR2 is FYEKMQ in the germline V gene (reference sequence). V lost 1 base and J lost 5, with 11 bases in between. The CDR3 has 14 residues. This chain's CDR3 is CASSLEDKRETQYF. The CDR3 nucleotides read TGTGCCAGCAGCTTAGAGGACAAACGGGAGACCCAGTACTTC.

The V call is TRBV3-1 (or the pseudogene TRBV3-2), the J call TRBJ2-3, with TRBD2 identical over 12 bases. This CDR3 comprises 21 residues. Germline CDR1 and CDR2: LGHDT and YNNKEL (reference sequence). V was pared by 0 bases and J by 0 bases, with 13 bases of the junction left unmatched. CDR3 sequence (DNA): TGTGCCAGCAGCCAAGATAAACTAGCGGGGGGTCTTTCTCCTAGCACAGATACGCAGTATTTT. It codes for CASSQDKLAGGLSPSTDTQYF.

The rearrangement uses TRBV6-2 or TRBV6-3 and TRBJ2-7, with TRBD2 matching over 8 bases. The CDR3 contains 15 residues. Germline V lookup: CDR1 MNHEY, CDR2 SVGEGT. J gave up 7 bases and V 6 bases, and 14 bases lay outside the gene matches. The CDR3 DNA is TGTGCCAGCAGCTTTCGGGGAACTAGCGGAAAAGAGCAGTACTTC. Its translation: CASSFRGTSGKEQYF.

J is TRBJ2-1 and V is TRBV5-1; TRBD1 aligns across 11 bases. CDR1 SGHRS and CDR2 YFSETQ come from the germline V gene. CDR3 length equals 15 residues. The V and J ends lost 4 bases and 7 bases, in that order; junction bases with no gene match: 7. CDR3 sequence: CASSGGQGAGNEQFF. DNA for the CDR3: TGCGCCAGCAGCGGCGGACAGGGGGCAGGTAATGAGCAGTTCTTC. Full variable domain (remainder filled in from reference TRBV5-1 and TRBJ2-1): KAGVTQTPRYLIKTRGQQVTLSCSPISGHRSVSWYQQTPGQGLQFLFEYFSETQRNKGNFPGRFSGRQFSNSRSEMNVSTLELGDSALYLCASSGGQGAGNEQFFGPGTRLTVL.

This chain uses TRBV5-6 with TRBJ1-2; D unresolved. The CDR3 spans 13 residues. From germline, CDR1 is SGHDT and CDR2 YYEEEE. V lost 4 bases to trimming and J lost 3 bases, with 10 bases between them. DNA of the CDR3: TGTGCCAGCAGCCGTCCGGGAGACTATGGCTACACCTTC. This sequence encodes CASSRPGDYGYTF.

CDR3 nucleotides: TGTGCCAGCACAAGGGACAGGGGAGTACAGCAGCCCCAGCATTTT. It encodes CASTRDRGVQQPQHF. The rearrangement joins TRBV6-5 to TRBJ1-5; 10 bases align to TRBD1. Germline CDR1 MNHEY, CDR2 SVGAGI. Trimming at V came to 7 bases and at J to 7 bases, leaving 10 bases not matched to a gene. The CDR3 runs 15 residues.

CDR3: CASSQDEGVKEKLFF. CDR3 DNA: TGTGCCAGCAGCCAAGATGAAGGGGTGAAAGAAAAACTGTTTTTT. The V and J genes are TRBV4-2 and TRBJ1-4; D might be TRBD1 (5 bases). This CDR3 has 15 residues. The V end was cut by 0 bases, the J end by 8 bases, with 13 bases between. Germline values: CDR1 LGHNA, CDR2 YNFKEQ.

The chain is built from TRBV12-3 or TRBV12-4 and TRBJ2-5; D unclear. Trimming took off 4 bases at V and 4 bases at J, with 7 bases between the two ends. This CDR3 comprises 12 residues. CDR3 sequence: CASSSVGETQYF. The CDR3, as DNA: TGTGCCAGCAGTTCGGTTGGAGAGACCCAGTACTTC.

The chain is built from TRBV5-1 and TRBJ1-2, with TRBD1 as a possible D gene (6 bases). Germline loops: CDR1 SGHRS, CDR2 YFSETQ. CDR3 length equals 16 residues. The germline V and J ends were trimmed by 3 bases and 8 bases, with 23 bases remaining between them. The CDR3 region is CASSSGLASDSLGYTF. The CDR3 DNA reads TGCGCCAGCAGCTCTGGGCTGGCATCGGACAGCCTCGGCTACACCTTC.

This clone was detected only once. This chain joins TRBV30 and TRBJ2-6; a weak D match, TRBD1 (5 bases). V was pared by 5 bases and J by 4 bases, with 12 bases between. CDR3 size: 14 residues. CDR1 and CDR2 from the germline V gene are GTSNPN and SVGIG (reference sequence). CDR3 sequence reads: CAWGAGSGANVLTF. The CDR3 DNA reads TGTGCCTGGGGCGCAGGGTCAGGGGCCAACGTCCTGACTTTC.

This chain joins TRBV19 and TRBJ1-4; 8 nucleotides align to TRBD1. The V and J ends lost 6 bases and 4 bases, in that order; junction bases with no gene match: 4. The CDR3 extends over 14 amino acids. The germline CDR1 and CDR2 sequences are LNHDA and SQIVND (reference sequence). The DNA for the CDR3 is TGTGCCAGTAGCGACAGGGGTCTTAATGAAAAACTGTTTTTT. Translating it yields CASSDRGLNEKLFF.

This chain connects TRBV4-3 to TRBJ2-7, with D possibly TRBD2 on 5 matching bases. From germline, CDR1 is LGHNA and CDR2 YSLEER. The CDR3 length is 13 residues. The V gene lost 0 bases and the J gene lost 5 bases, with 8 bases spanning the gap. The CDR3 sequence is CASSQERRDEQYF. The CDR3 DNA reads TGCGCCAGCAGCCAAGAAAGGCGGGACGAGCAGTACTTC.

In DNA form, the CDR3 reads TGCAGCGTTGCACAGGTCGGGAACACTGAAGCTTTCTTT. Protein sequence: CSVAQVGNTEAFF. The V gene is TRBV29-1, the J gene TRBJ1-1, with D perhaps TRBD1 (5 bases). Trimming left V 4 bases short and J 1 base short, with 10 bases between. CDR3 length equals 13 residues. Germline CDR1 is SQVTM and CDR2 is ANQGSEA.

The chain links TRBV7-9 to TRBJ1-3, with a possible D match to TRBD1 (5 bases). Germline V gene data show CDR1 as SEHNR and CDR2 as FQNEAQ (reference sequence). The CDR3 spans 14 residues. V was trimmed by 4 bases and J by 2 bases, leaving 9 bases between them. DNA for the CDR3: TGTGCCAGCAGCTCCTCAGGGACTGGAAACACCATATATTTT. Amino acid sequence: CASSSSGTGNTIYF.

The V call is TRBV28, the J call TRBJ1-2; 9 positions match TRBD1. The CDR3 runs to 16 residues. The ends lost 4 bases at V and 7 bases at J; junction bases unmatched: 13. Germline-derived CDR1 and CDR2 are MDHEN and SYDVKM. The CDR3 sequence: CASSSGTGRLTGGYTF. The CDR3 DNA reads as TGTGCCAGCAGTTCGGGGACAGGGCGGTTGACTGGTGGCTACACCTTC.